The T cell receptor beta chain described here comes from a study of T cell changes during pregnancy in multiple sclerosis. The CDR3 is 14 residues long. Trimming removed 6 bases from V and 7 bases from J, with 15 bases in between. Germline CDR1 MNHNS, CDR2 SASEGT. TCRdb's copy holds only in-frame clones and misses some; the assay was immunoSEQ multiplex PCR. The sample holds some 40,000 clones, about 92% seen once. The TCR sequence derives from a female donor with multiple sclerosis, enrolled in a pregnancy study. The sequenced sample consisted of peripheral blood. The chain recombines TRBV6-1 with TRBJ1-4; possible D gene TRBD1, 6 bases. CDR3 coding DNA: TGTGCCAGCAGGCTACAGGGCTCTGGTGAAAAACTGTTTTTT. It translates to CASRLQGSGEKLFF.